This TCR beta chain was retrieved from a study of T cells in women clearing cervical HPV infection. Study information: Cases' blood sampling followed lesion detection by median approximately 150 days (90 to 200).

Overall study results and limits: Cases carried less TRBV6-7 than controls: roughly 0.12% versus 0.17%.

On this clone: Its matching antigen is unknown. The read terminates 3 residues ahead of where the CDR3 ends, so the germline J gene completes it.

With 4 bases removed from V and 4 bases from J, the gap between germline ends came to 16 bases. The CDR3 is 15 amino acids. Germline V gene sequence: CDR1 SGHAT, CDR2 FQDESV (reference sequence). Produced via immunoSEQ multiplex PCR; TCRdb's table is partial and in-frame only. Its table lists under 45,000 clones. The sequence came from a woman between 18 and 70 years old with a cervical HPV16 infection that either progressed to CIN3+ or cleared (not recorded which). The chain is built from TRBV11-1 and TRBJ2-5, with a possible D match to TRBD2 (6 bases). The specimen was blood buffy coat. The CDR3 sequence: CASSSWGGVGETQYF. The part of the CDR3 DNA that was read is TGTGCCAGCAGCTCATGGGGCGGGGTGGGAGAGACC.